A single sample is the source of the 11 T cell receptor beta chains below, sequenced in a study of glioma-infiltrating T cells after dendritic cell vaccination. The data were produced by immunoSEQ multiplex PCR, yet TCRdb's version contains in-frame clones alone and is incomplete. The sample has under 100,000 clones, 70% to 90% seen once; the top ten hold 3.2%. Specimen: blood, collected before dendritic cell vaccination. The receptors here all came from a human donor with glioblastoma.

This rearrangement joins TRBV5-4 to TRBJ1-3; 7 nucleotides align to TRBD1. Trimming cost V 4 bases and J 0 bases; bases outside gene matches: 4. This CDR3 region has 15 residues. Germline lookup yields CDR1 SGHNT and CDR2 YYREEE (reference sequence). Here the CDR3 DNA reads TGTGCCAGCAGCATCGCAGGGGGCTCTGGAAACACCATATATTTT. Encoded protein: CASSIAGGSGNTIYF.

V gene TRBV5-1 combines with J gene TRBJ2-3; the match to TRBD2 covers 8 bases. The CDR3 contains 18 residues. CDR1 is SGHRS, CDR2 YFSETQ, per germline. Trimming at V came to 4 bases and at J to 4 bases, leaving 17 bases not matched to a gene. CDR3 in amino acids: CASSGQISGSEGPDTQYF. The CDR3, as DNA: TGCGCCAGCAGCGGCCAAATCAGCGGGAGCGAGGGCCCAGATACGCAGTATTTT. Full variable domain (missing parts from reference TRBV5-1 and TRBJ2-3): KAGVTQTPRYLIKTRGQQVTLSCSPISGHRSVSWYQQTPGQGLQFLFEYFSETQRNKGNFPGRFSGRQFSNSRSEMNVSTLELGDSALYLCASSGQISGSEGPDTQYFGPGTRLTVL.

This chain links TRBV2 with TRBJ1-1; 10 bases fit TRBD1. Germline V gene lookup returns CDR1 SNHLY and CDR2 FYNNEI. With V trimmed by 4 bases and J by 5 bases, 4 bases remained unmatched. The CDR3 extends over 14 amino acids. Here the CDR3 reads CASSGDRGPTEAFF. CDR3 nucleotides: TGTGCCAGCAGTGGCGACAGGGGGCCTACTGAAGCTTTCTTT.

The chain uses TRBV14 and TRBJ1-2; 7 bases line up with TRBD1. Trimming removed 2 bases from V and 7 bases from J; junction bases left unmatched: 4. Germline-derived CDR1 and CDR2 are SGHDN and FVKESK. The CDR3 is 13 amino acids. The CDR3 loop reads CASSQQGVVGYTF. In nucleotides, the CDR3 is TGTGCCAGCAGCCAACAGGGGGTGGTTGGCTACACCTTC. Looking up the rest from reference TRBV14 and TRBJ1-2 gives the full variable domain: EAGVTQFPSHSVIEKGQTVTLRCDPISGHDNLYWYRRVMGKEIKFLLHFVKESKQDESGMPNNRFLAERTGGTYSTLKVQPAELEDSGVYFCASSQQGVVGYTFGSGTRLTVV.

This sequence joins TRBV29-1 and TRBJ2-5; 7 nucleotides agree with TRBD1. Germline CDR1 SQVTM, CDR2 ANQGSEA. The CDR3 is 17 residues long. V shed 7 bases and J 3 bases; nucleotides not matched to a gene: 20. CDR3 sequence reads: CSALSGQRTLDKETQYF. As DNA, the CDR3 is TGCAGCGCATTATCGGGACAGCGGACACTCGATAAAGAGACCCAGTACTTC.

The genes are TRBV15 and TRBJ2-7, with D perhaps TRBD2 (5 bases). The CDR3 is 14 amino acids. CDR1 LNHNV and CDR2 YYDKDF come from the germline V gene (reference sequence). V gave up 8 bases and J gave up 0 bases, with 14 bases separating them. This CDR3 reads CATQKLASSYEQYF. The CDR3 region has the DNA TGTGCCACCCAGAAGCTAGCCAGCTCCTACGAGCAGTACTTC. Complete variable domain (other parts from reference TRBV15 and TRBJ2-7): DAMVIQNPRYQVTQFGKPVTLSCSQTLNHNVMYWYQQKSSQAPKLLFHYYDKDFNNEADTPDNFQSRRPNTSFCFLDIRSPGLGDTAMYLCATQKLASSYEQYFGPGTRLTVT.

V is TRBV6-5 and J is TRBJ2-2, with a weak D call TRBD1 (6 bases). The germline gives CDR1 MNHEY, CDR2 SVGAGI. This CDR3 has 13 residues. V was trimmed by 7 bases and J by 4 bases, leaving 10 bases between them. CDR3 in DNA: TGTGCCAGCAATAACAGGGCCACCGGGGAGCTGTTTTTT. Translating gives CASNNRATGELFF.

This sequence joins TRBV27 and TRBJ1-4; D might be TRBD1 (5 bases). The germline V gene encodes CDR1 MNHEY and CDR2 SMNVEV (reference sequence). CDR3 length: 15 residues. Between the trimmed V and J ends, which lost 6 bases and 0 bases, there was a span of 11 bases. The CDR3: CASSRWGATNEKLFF. CDR3 nucleotides: TGTGCCAGCAGCCGCTGGGGGGCAACTAATGAAAAACTGTTTTTT.

The chain has TRBV11-2 and TRBJ2-7; D is undetermined. CDR1 is SGHAT and CDR2 is FQNNGV in the germline V gene. Trimming removed 6 bases at V and 6 bases at J, with 15 bases between. CDR3 length: 13 residues. The CDR3 sequence is CASRAAAFSEQYF. For the CDR3, the DNA is TGTGCCAGCAGAGCCGCCGCCTTCTCCGAGCAGTACTTC.

This rearrangement joins TRBV5-6 to TRBJ2-3; no clear D gene. Trimming cost V 0 bases and J 3 bases, with 8 bases left between them. The CDR3 contains 14 residues. The germline CDR1 and CDR2 sequences are SGHDT and YYEEEE. The DNA for the CDR3 is TGTGCCAGCAGCTTGGATGGGCAGACAGATACGCAGTATTTT. Its translation is CASSLDGQTDTQYF.

V is TRBV5-1 and J is TRBJ1-4; 7 bases map to TRBD1. Germline V gives CDR1 SGHRS, CDR2 YFSETQ. The CDR3 sequence is 14 residues long. The V and J ends lost 7 bases and 4 bases, in that order; junction bases with no gene match: 7. CDR3 nucleotides: TGCGCCAGCGCCGAAGGGGGCGTTAATGAAAAACTGTTTTTT. It is translated as CASAEGGVNEKLFF.